A selection of T cell receptor beta chains follows, all from one sample in a study of blood T cell repertoires in COVID-19. The data were produced by immunoSEQ multiplex PCR, yet TCRdb's version contains in-frame clones alone and is incomplete. The sample carries some 120,000 clones, 82% recorded once. What was sequenced was peripheral blood. The receptors stem from a man between 65 and 85 years old with acute or convalescent COVID-19. Each CDR3 is given with its conserved first and last residue. D genes are given only for firm matches. The size of a clone is reported for some rows only, either as once, few or many, or as a class for expanded clones.

abundance,j_gene,v_gene,d_gene,CDR3aa,CDR3nt
.,TRBJ2-2,TRBV11-2,.,CASSPLEFRAGELFF,TGTGCCAGCAGCCCACTAGAGTTTCGGGCCGGGGAGCTGTTTTTT
few,TRBJ1-6,TRBV7-9,TRBD1,CASSLQVGQGNSPLHF,TGTGCCAGCAGCTTACAGGTGGGACAGGGGAATTCACCCCTCCACTTT
.,TRBJ1-2,TRBV25-1,.,CASSAGGQGGLGYTF,TGTGCCAGCAGTGCGGGGGGCCAGGGAGGGCTCGGCTACACCTTC
.,TRBJ1-2,TRBV6-2/TRBV6-3,TRBD1,CASSSPGTGVGGYTF,TGTGCCAGCAGTTCCCCTGGGACAGGGGTTGGAGGCTACACCTTC
.,TRBJ2-1,TRBV15,.,CATSTLSSSYNEQFF,TGTGCCACCAGCACGTTATCTAGCTCCTACAATGAGCAGTTCTTC
.,TRBJ1-2,TRBV28,TRBD1,CAARRDSSYGYTF,TGTGCCGCCCGACGGGACAGTTCCTATGGCTACACCTTC
.,TRBJ2-3,TRBV10-1,TRBD2,CASSKRLAGSTDTQYF,TGCGCCAGCAGTAAACGACTAGCGGGAAGCACAGATACGCAGTATTTT
.,TRBJ2-1,TRBV4-2,.,CASSRVAVEQFF,TGTGCCAGCAGCCGCGTCGCGGTGGAACAGTTCTTC
.,TRBJ2-7,TRBV6-5,.,CASSYKDSDYEQYF,TGTGCCAGCAGTTACAAAGACAGTGACTACGAGCAGTACTTC
.,TRBJ2-7,TRBV28,.,CASRADRWGGAVYEQYF,TGTGCCAGCAGGGCCGACAGGTGGGGCGGTGCGGTGTACGAGCAGTACTTC
once,TRBJ1-1,TRBV5-1,.,CASSLWGTSGAFF,TGCGCCAGCAGCTTGTGGGGGACATCTGGCGCTTTCTTT
.,TRBJ1-4,TRBV9,TRBD1,CASHPGQGAANEKLFF,TGTGCCAGCCATCCGGGACAGGGGGCAGCTAATGAAAAACTGTTTTTT
.,TRBJ1-3,TRBV15,.,CATSRMRGSGNTIYF,TGTGCCACCAGCAGGATGCGGGGCTCTGGAAACACCATATATTTT
once,TRBJ2-5,TRBV30,.,CAWSVRGNGETQYF,TGTGCCTGGAGTGTACGGGGAAATGGAGAGACCCAGTACTTC
.,TRBJ1-2,TRBV28,TRBD1,CASSPRTGGVYGYTF,TGTGCCAGCAGTCCAAGGACAGGGGGCGTCTATGGCTACACCTTC
.,TRBJ1-1,TRBV5-1,TRBD1,CASSPAGQGGGPPEAFF,TGCGCCAGCAGCCCCGCCGGACAGGGTGGTGGACCCCCTGAAGCTTTCTTT
.,TRBJ1-5,TRBV27,.,CASTTGYSNQPQHF,TGTGCCAGCACGACAGGCTATAGCAATCAGCCCCAGCATTTT
.,TRBJ1-3,TRBV5-1,.,CASSLTTGGGNTIYF,TGCGCCAGCAGCTTGACCACAGGCGGTGGAAACACCATATATTTT
.,TRBJ1-2,TRBV12-3/TRBV12-4,.,CASQFSGIYGYTF,TGTGCCAGTCAATTCTCGGGAATCTATGGCTACACCTTC
.,TRBJ2-2,TRBV24-1,.,CATSASEGPGELFF,TGTGCCACCAGTGCTTCTGAGGGTCCCGGGGAGCTGTTTTTT
few,TRBJ2-7,TRBV5-1,.,CASSLRGIQHEQYF,TGCGCCAGCAGCTTGAGAGGGATCCAACACGAGCAGTACTTC
.,TRBJ2-3,TRBV18,.,CASSRDGTDTQYF,TGTGCCAGCTCACGAGATGGCACAGATACGCAGTATTTT
.,TRBJ2-7,TRBV19,.,CASSIWPSDYLFSYEQYF,TGTGCCAGTAGTATATGGCCTAGCGACTATCTTTTTTCCTACGAGCAGTACTTC
.,TRBJ1-5,TRBV27,TRBD1,CASSLEGQGGNQPQHF,TGTGCCAGCAGTTTAGAGGGACAGGGGGGCAATCAGCCCCAGCATTTT
.,TRBJ2-3,TRBV9,.,CASSATRNTDTQYF,TGTGCCAGCAGCGCTACTAGGAACACAGATACGCAGTATTTT
.,TRBJ2-5,TRBV30,TRBD1,CAWSVRGRSETQYF,TGTGCCTGGAGTGTAAGGGGGCGCTCAGAGACCCAGTACTTC
.,TRBJ2-1,TRBV20-1,.,CSASKGTAGRDEQFF,TGCAGTGCTAGTAAGGGGACTGCCGGTAGGGATGAGCAGTTCTTC
.,TRBJ1-2,TRBV2,.,CASSEILRGRGYTF,TGTGCCAGCAGTGAAATCTTGCGGGGGCGAGGCTACACCTTC
.,TRBJ2-3,TRBV3-1/TRBV3-2,TRBD2,CASSSTSGDFTDTQYF,TGTGCCAGCAGCAGTACTAGCGGGGACTTCACAGATACGCAGTATTTT
.,TRBJ2-5,TRBV9,.,CASSPSSGRGVETQYF,TGTGCCAGCAGCCCCTCCTCCGGGCGGGGCGTGGAGACCCAGTACTTC